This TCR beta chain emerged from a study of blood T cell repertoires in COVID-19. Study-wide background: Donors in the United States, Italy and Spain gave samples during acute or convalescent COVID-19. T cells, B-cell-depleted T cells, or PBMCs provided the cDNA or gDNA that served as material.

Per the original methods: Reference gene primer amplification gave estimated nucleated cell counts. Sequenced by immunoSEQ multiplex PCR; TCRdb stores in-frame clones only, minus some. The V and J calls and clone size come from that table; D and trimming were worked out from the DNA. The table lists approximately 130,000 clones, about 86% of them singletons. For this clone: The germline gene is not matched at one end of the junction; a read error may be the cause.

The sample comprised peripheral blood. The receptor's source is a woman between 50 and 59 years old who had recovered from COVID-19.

Here the CDR3 DNA reads TGTGCAAGCAGGTTGGCCTCCACCGGGGAGCTGTTTTTT. It is translated as CASRLASTGELFF. The genes are TRBV2 and TRBJ2-2; D call uncertain. The CDR3 covers 13 residues. Germline CDR1 and CDR2: SNHLY and FYNNEI. The entire variable domain, with the rest obtained from reference TRBV2 and TRBJ2-2, is as follows: EPEVTQTPSHQVTQMGQEVILRCVPISNHLYFYWYRQILGQKVEFLVSFYNNEISEKSEIFDDQFSVERPDGSNFTLKIRSTKLEDSAMYFCASRLASTGELFFGEGSRLTVL.